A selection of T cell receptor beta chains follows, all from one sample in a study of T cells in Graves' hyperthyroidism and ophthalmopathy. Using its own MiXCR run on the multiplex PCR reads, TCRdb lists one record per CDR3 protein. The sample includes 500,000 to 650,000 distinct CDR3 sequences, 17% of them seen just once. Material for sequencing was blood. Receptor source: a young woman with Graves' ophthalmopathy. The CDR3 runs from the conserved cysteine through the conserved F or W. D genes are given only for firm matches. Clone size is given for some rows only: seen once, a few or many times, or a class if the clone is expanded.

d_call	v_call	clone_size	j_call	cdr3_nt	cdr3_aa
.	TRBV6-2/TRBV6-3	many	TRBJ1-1	TGTGCCAGCTATACCTTTGGGGCTTCTGCTTTCTTT	CASYTFGASAFF
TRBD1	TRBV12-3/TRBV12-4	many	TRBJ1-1	TGTGCCAGCAGCCTTTCCTACAGGGGCGGCACTGAAGCTTTCTTT	CASSLSYRGGTEAFF
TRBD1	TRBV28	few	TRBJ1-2	TGTGCATCAAACTTCAACGCCGAGACAGGGGTGTATGGCTACACCTTC	CASNFNAETGVYGYTF
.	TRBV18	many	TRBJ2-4	TGTGCCAGCTCCGACAGCGCCAAAAACATTCAGTACTTC	CASSDSAKNIQYF
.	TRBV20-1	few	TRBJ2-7	TGCAGTGTGGGAAAAGGACTGAATACGGGGGAGCAGTACTTC	CSVGKGLNTGEQYF
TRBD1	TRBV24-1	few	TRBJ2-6	TGTGCCACCAGTGAGCCCAGGGGGACTGGGGCCAACGTCCTGACTTTC	CATSEPRGTGANVLTF
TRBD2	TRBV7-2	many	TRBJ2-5	TGTGCCAGCAGCTTACCCACTAGCGGGAGGCAGTTTCGAGAGACCCAGTACTTC	CASSLPTSGRQFRETQYF
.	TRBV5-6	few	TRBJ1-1	TGTGCCAGCAGTCAACCTGAAGGAGAAGCTTTCTTT	CASSQPEGEAFF
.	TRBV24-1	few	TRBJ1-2	TGTGCCACCAGTGATTTAGGGTCGTCGGGCTACACCTTC	CATSDLGSSGYTF
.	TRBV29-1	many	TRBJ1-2	TGCAGCGTTGAAGCGGGGGCAGGGGCACGCTATGGCTACACCTTC	CSVEAGAGARYGYTF
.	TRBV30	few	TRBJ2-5	TGTGCCTGGGGACTGGTAGAGACCCAGTACTTC	CAWGLVETQYF
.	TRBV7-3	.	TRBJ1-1	TGTGCCAGCAGCTTAAGTACCCAGTCCCAAGCTTTCTTT	CASSLSTQSQAFF
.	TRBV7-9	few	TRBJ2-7	TGTGCCAGCAGCTGGGGGCCGGGGGAATACTACGAGCAGTACTTC	CASSWGPGEYYEQYF
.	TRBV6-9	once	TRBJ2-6	TGTGCCAGCAGTTACCCCCTTACAGGGTCCTCTGGGGCCAACGTCCTGACTTTC	CASSYPLTGSSGANVLTF
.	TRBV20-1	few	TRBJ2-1	TGCAGTGCTCGAAAAGGGGGGAATGAGCAGTTCTTC	CSARKGGNEQFF
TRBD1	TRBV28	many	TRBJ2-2	TGTGCCAGCAGTCAAGGGACAGGGGAAACCGGGGAGCTGTTTTTT	CASSQGTGETGELFF
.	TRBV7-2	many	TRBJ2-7	TGTGCCAGCAACCCAAGGGGCCGGACAGCCTACGAGCAGTACTTC	CASNPRGRTAYEQYF
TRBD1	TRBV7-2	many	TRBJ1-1	TGTGCCAGCAGTTTAACCACGGGACAGTGGGAAGGAGCTTTCTTT	CASSLTTGQWEGAFF
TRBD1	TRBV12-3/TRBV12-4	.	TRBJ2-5	TGTGCCAGCAGTAGCGGGACAGGGGGCTTAGAGACCCAGTACTTC	CASSSGTGGLETQYF
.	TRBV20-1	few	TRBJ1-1	TGCAGTGCTATGGGCTTGGGGTTGACTGAAGCTTTCTTT	CSAMGLGLTEAFF
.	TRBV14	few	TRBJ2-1	TGTGCCAGCAGCCAAGCCAGCTTTTCACCCAACAATGAGCAGTTCTTC	CASSQASFSPNNEQFF
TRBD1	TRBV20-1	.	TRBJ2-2	TGCAGTGCTAGAGACGTTATACAGGGGGCTTCCGGGGAGCTGTTTTTT	CSARDVIQGASGELFF
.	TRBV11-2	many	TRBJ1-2	TGTGCCAGCAGCAGAGATTCCTACAATCGCTACACCTTC	CASSRDSYNRYTF